Listed here are 15 T cell receptor beta chains from one sample, sequenced in a study of blood T cell repertoires in COVID-19 (dated by TCRdb to about 2020). Library preparation employed the immunoSEQ multiplex PCR assay. As stored in TCRdb, this immuneACCESS dataset retains in-frame rearrangements with V and J assigned. A fraction of the clones does not appear; measured against another copy, unresolved V genes explain less than half of the discrepancy, and the remainder lacks a known reason. For this sample there are around 450,000 clones; approximately 90% appear just once. The ten top clones hold 4% to 5.5% of the sample. Sequencing was carried out using peripheral blood. Receptors originate from a woman under 40 with acute or convalescent COVID-19.

On this clone: The same CDR3 can be traced to other DNA sequences in this sample. The gene calls are TRBV18 and TRBJ1-3; the D is unclear. There are 14 residues in the CDR3. CDR1 is KGHSH and CDR2 is LQKENI in the germline V gene. Between the trimmed V and J ends, which lost 3 bases and 2 bases, there was a span of 8 bases. The CDR3: CASSPERAGNTIYF. CDR3 bases: TGTGCCAGCTCACCCGAGAGGGCTGGAAACACCATATATTTT.

The chain combines TRBV5-1 with TRBJ1-5; tentatively, D is TRBD1 (5 bases). V lost 4 bases, J lost 2 bases, and 10 bases lay in between. The CDR3 has 14 amino acids. Germline V lookup: CDR1 SGHRS, CDR2 YFSETQ. The CDR3 bases are TGCGCCAGCAGCCCAAGGGGTGGCAATCAGCCCCAGCATTTT. Translation gives CASSPRGGNQPQHF.

The chain carries TRBV24-1 and TRBJ1-6, with 7 bases lining up with TRBD1. Germline CDR1 KGHDR, CDR2 SFDVKD. The CDR3 spans 14 residues. The trim removed 5 bases at V and 10 bases at J, leaving 7 bases unmatched. CDR3 region: CATSADRAGSPLHF. The CDR3, as DNA: TGTGCCACCAGTGCTGACAGGGCCGGATCACCCCTCCACTTT.

The chain recombines TRBV5-6 with TRBJ1-5; a possible D gene is TRBD1 (5 bases). Between the trimmed V and J ends, which lost 5 bases and 5 bases, there was a span of 11 bases. The CDR3 covers 13 residues. Germline values: CDR1 SGHDT, CDR2 YYEEEE. The CDR3 bases are TGTGCCAGCAGTCCCAGGGTTCATCAGCCCCAGCATTTT. Protein: CASSPRVHQPQHF.

The rearrangement uses TRBV5-5 and TRBJ2-1; D perhaps matches TRBD2 (5 bases). The CDR3 contains 17 residues. Germline assignment: CDR1 SGHKS and CDR2 YYEKEE (reference sequence). Deletions cut 3 bases from V and 0 bases from J, with 16 bases between. The CDR3 spells CASSSPDFLVSYNEQFF. DNA for the CDR3: TGTGCCAGCAGCTCTCCGGACTTCCTGGTCTCCTACAATGAGCAGTTCTTC.

V and J are TRBV16 and TRBJ1-2; 7 bases match TRBD1. The V and J ends lost 2 bases and 6 bases, in that order; junction bases with no gene match: 6. Germline values: CDR1 KGHSY, CDR2 FQNENV. The CDR3 runs 14 residues. CDR3 loop: CASSQRGTDHGYTF. CDR3 sequence (DNA): TGTGCCAGCAGCCAAAGGGGGACAGACCATGGCTACACCTTC.

CDR3: CASRTTGGVSEKLFF. The CDR3 DNA follows: TGTGCCAGCAGAACGACAGGGGGCGTCTCTGAAAAACTGTTTTTT. This chain connects TRBV28 to TRBJ1-4, with 10 bases lining up with TRBD1. The V gene end was trimmed by 6 bases and the J gene end by 7 bases; junction bases not matched to a gene: 8. The CDR3 runs 15 residues. Germline assignment: CDR1 MDHEN and CDR2 SYDVKM.

This chain connects TRBV21-1 to TRBJ2-1; the table assigns TRBD2, which was not confirmed against the DNA. TRBV21-1 is described as a pseudogene. This CDR3 has 15 residues. The CDR3 is CASSTSGGPHNEQFF. In nucleotides, the CDR3 is TGTGCCAGCAGCACGAGCGGGGGGCCACACAATGAGCAGTTCTTC.

The chain recombines TRBV10-3 with TRBJ2-7; TRBD1 matches 9 bases. V gave up 2 bases and J gave up 5 bases; unmatched junction bases: 7. The CDR3 contains 15 residues. Per germline, CDR1 ENHRY and CDR2 SYGVKD. The CDR3 bases are TGTGCCATCAGTGAGAGATGGGACAGGGACCACGAGCAGTACTTC. Translation gives CAISERWDRDHEQYF.

The V and J genes are TRBV7-9 and TRBJ2-1; tentatively, D is TRBD2 (6 bases). The CDR3 spans 15 residues. The germline V gene encodes CDR1 SEHNR and CDR2 FQNEAQ (reference sequence). Trimming removed 5 bases at V and 5 bases at J, with 16 bases between. CDR3 DNA sequence: TGTGCCAGCAGCCAGGGTTCTAGCGCCCACAATGAGCAGTTCTTC. Its protein is CASSQGSSAHNEQFF.

This chain links TRBV27 with TRBJ2-1; TRBD2 matches at 12 bases. Unmatched junction bases numbered 6, after V lost 5 bases and J lost 7 bases. From germline, CDR1 is MNHEY and CDR2 SMNVEV (reference sequence). CDR3 length: 15 amino acids. CDR3 bases: TGTGCCAGCAGTAAAAGACTAGCGGGGGCAAATGAGCAGTTCTTC. Amino acid sequence: CASSKRLAGANEQFF.

This clone was recorded only once. The rearrangement joins TRBV6-5 to TRBJ1-1; TRBD1 aligns across 8 bases. The V gene end was trimmed by 10 bases and the J gene end by 3 bases; junction bases not matched to a gene: 10. Germline values: CDR1 MNHEY, CDR2 SVGAGI. The CDR3 loop spans 14 amino acids. CDR3 coding DNA: TGTGCCACCCTGACAGGGGTGGACCACACTGAAGCTTTCTTT. Amino acid sequence: CATLTGVDHTEAFF.

The chain is built from TRBV30 and TRBJ2-3; TRBD1 agrees at 8 bases. Germline V gene data show CDR1 as GTSNPN and CDR2 as SVGIG (reference sequence). V was pared by 0 bases and J by 2 bases, with 4 bases of the junction left unmatched. The CDR3 runs 15 residues. CDR3 sequence reads: CAWSVGQGYTDTQYF. The DNA for the CDR3 is TGTGCCTGGAGTGTCGGACAGGGATACACAGATACGCAGTATTTT.

This clone appeared a single time. The chain joins TRBV24-1 to TRBJ2-1, with D possibly matching TRBD1 (5 bases). The CDR3 runs 16 residues. CDR1 and CDR2 from the germline V gene are KGHDR and SFDVKD. Between the trimmed V and J ends, which lost 1 base and 0 bases, there was a span of 9 bases. The CDR3 sequence: CATSDFQGSSYNEQFF. The CDR3 DNA follows: TGTGCCACCAGTGATTTCCAGGGCAGCTCCTACAATGAGCAGTTCTTC.

With respect to this clone: Other DNA sequences in the sample encode the same CDR3. The chain joins TRBV5-1 to TRBJ1-6; a weak D match, TRBD1 (6 bases). The length of the CDR3 is 15 residues. Deletions cut 4 bases from V and 10 bases from J, with 18 bases between. Germline CDR1 and CDR2: SGHRS and YFSETQ. This CDR3 reads CASSLGGQGRSPLHF. CDR3 nucleotide sequence: TGCGCCAGCAGCCTTGGCGGGCAGGGGAGATCACCCCTCCACTTT.